These 5 T cell receptor beta chains came from one sample sequenced in a study of blood T cells in healthy people across ages. The use of a sample-barcoded 5' primer and a J-beta primer mix characterized a second PCR of about 6 to 11 cycles. Each CDR3 protein is one row after TCRdb ran MiXCR on the 5' RACE reads. The sample includes about 830,000 distinct CDR3 sequences, approximately 65% of them seen just once. The sequenced sample was blood. The receptors come from a man younger than 40 in good health.

The CDR3 region has the DNA TGTGCCAGCAGTTTAGGGGGGACATGGCTCACTGAAGCTTTCTTT. It yields the protein CASSLGGTWLTEAFF. This chain joins TRBV12-3 or TRBV12-4 and TRBJ1-1, with TRBD1 as a possible D gene (6 bases). V lost 1 base and J lost 4, with 13 bases in between. The CDR3 extends over 15 amino acids.

The V and J genes are TRBV4-2 and TRBJ2-3, with unresolved D. This CDR3 has 15 residues. The V end lost 8 bases, the J end lost 0 bases, and 15 bases lay between the germline ends. Germline V CDR1 and CDR2: LGHNA, YNFKEQ. CDR3 in DNA: TGTGCCAGCGGCTCCGGTGCCTCTAGCACAGATACGCAGTATTTT. Its translation: CASGSGASSTDTQYF.

The chain uses TRBV7-2 and TRBJ2-3; 7 positions agree with TRBD2. V dropped 8 bases and J dropped 1; count of bases not matched to a gene: 3. The CDR3 has 13 residues. In germline, CDR1 is SGHTA, CDR2 FQGNSA. In nucleotides, the CDR3 is TGTGCCAGCCTAACTAGCGGCACAGATACGCAGTATTTT. This gives the protein CASLTSGTDTQYF.

In its sample, this clonotype was seen once. This sequence joins TRBV6-2 or TRBV6-3 and TRBJ2-1; 7 bases align to TRBD1. CDR1 MNHEY and CDR2 SVGEGT come from the germline V gene. The CDR3 covers 15 residues. The ends lost 6 bases at V and 6 bases at J; junction bases unmatched: 11. CDR3 region: CASRVPGPGGNEQFF. CDR3 nucleotide sequence: TGTGCCAGCAGGGTGCCGGGCCCAGGGGGCAATGAGCAGTTCTTC.

The chain couples TRBV9 to TRBJ2-5; 7 nucleotides match TRBD1. The CDR3 totals 14 residues. CDR1 SGDLS and CDR2 YYNGEE come from the germline V gene. Unmatched junction bases numbered 6, after V lost 3 bases and J lost 4 bases. The CDR3 coding sequence is TGTGCCAGCAGCGCAGAGAGGGGGCCAGAGACCCAGTACTTC. This gives the protein CASSAERGPETQYF.